This T cell receptor beta chain was captured in a study of blood T cell repertoires in COVID-19. Study information: Sites in the United States, Italy and Spain provided acute and convalescent COVID-19 samples. PBMCs, B-cell-depleted T cells, or T cells were the source of the cDNA or gDNA that made up the material.

Trimming took off 0 bases at V and 7 bases at J, with 13 bases between the two ends. Per the germline V gene, CDR1 is SGDLS and CDR2 is YYNGEE. CDR3 length equals 15 residues. Original methodology: Quantification of nucleated cells was approximated via reference gene primer amplification. Clones were sequenced by immunoSEQ multiplex PCR, and TCRdb holds only the in-frame ones, with some missing. That table gives V, J and clone size, and the DNA gave D and trimming. Counted here are roughly 190,000 clones, 84% occurring once; the ten biggest clones make up about 20%. The V call is TRBV9, the J call TRBJ2-2; D is ambiguous. The TCR comes from a human donor in a cohort sampled during active COVID-19. The material sequenced was peripheral blood. CDR3 in DNA: TGTGCCAGCAGCGTAGCTAAAGGAGTCGGCGGGGAGCTGTTTTTT. Residues: CASSVAKGVGGELFF.